This TCR beta chain was retrieved from a study of response to subunit inactivated influenza vaccine. The study, taken as a whole, reports: With each seasonal influenza vaccination, the authors suggested, few new T cells are recruited.

The V and J ends lost 0 bases and 1 base respectively, with 8 bases between them. In germline, CDR1 is SGHRS, CDR2 YFSETQ. CDR3 length equals 16 residues. A word on this clonotype: Its antigen is not known.

One entry per CDR3 protein results from TCRdb running MiXCR on the RT-PCR reads. Of hundreds of thousands of distinct CDR3 sequences listed, 25% are singletons. This TCR came from a man aged 50 or older who received an inactivated influenza vaccine. Here the sequenced sample was CD4+ T cells sorted from PBMCs, taken 4 to 6 days after vaccination. This rearrangement joins TRBV5-1 to TRBJ2-6; D uncertain. The CDR3 sequence is CASSLVVASGANVLTF. CDR3 coding DNA: TGCGCCAGCAGCTTGGTAGTAGCTTCTGGGGCCAACGTCCTGACTTTC.